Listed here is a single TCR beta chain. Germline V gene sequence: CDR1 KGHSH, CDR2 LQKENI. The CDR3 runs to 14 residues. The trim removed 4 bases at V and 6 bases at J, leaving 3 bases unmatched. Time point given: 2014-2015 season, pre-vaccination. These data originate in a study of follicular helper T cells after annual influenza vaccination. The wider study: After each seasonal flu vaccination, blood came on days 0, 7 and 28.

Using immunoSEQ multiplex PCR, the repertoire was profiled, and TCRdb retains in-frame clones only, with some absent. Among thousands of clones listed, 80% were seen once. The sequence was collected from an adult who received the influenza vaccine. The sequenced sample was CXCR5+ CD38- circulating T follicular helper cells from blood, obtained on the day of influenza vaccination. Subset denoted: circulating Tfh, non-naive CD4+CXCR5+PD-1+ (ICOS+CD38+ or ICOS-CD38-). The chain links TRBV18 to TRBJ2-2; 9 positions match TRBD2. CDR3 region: CASSQREVSGELFF. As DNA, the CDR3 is TGTGCCAGCTCACAGCGGGAGGTGTCCGGGGAGCTGTTTTTT.